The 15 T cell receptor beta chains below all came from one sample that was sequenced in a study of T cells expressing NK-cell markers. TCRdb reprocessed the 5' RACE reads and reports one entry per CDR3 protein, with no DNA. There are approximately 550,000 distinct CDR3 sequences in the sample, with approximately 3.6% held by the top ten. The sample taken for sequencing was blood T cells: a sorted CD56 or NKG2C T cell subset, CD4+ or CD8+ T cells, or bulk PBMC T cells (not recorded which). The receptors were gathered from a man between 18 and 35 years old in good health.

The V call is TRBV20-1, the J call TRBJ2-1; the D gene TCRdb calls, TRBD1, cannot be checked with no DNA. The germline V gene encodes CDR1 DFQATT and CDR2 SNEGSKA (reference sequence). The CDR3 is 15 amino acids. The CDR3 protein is CSARAPGHRYNEQFF.

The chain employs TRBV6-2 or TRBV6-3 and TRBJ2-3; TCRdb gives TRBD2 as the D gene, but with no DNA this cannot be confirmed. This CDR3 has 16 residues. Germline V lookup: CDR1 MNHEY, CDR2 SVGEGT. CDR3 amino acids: CASSYAGGPMTDTQYF.

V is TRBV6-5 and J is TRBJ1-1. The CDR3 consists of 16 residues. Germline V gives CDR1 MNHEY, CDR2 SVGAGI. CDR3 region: CASSYSPTSMNTEAFF.

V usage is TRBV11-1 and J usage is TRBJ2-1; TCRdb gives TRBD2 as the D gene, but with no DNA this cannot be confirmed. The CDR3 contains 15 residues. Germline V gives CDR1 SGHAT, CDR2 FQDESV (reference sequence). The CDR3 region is CASSLASGRWDEQFF.

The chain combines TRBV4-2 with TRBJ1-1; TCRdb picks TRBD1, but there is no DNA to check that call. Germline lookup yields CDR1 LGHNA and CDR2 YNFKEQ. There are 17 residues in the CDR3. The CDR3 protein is CASSHPLGDRANTEAFF.

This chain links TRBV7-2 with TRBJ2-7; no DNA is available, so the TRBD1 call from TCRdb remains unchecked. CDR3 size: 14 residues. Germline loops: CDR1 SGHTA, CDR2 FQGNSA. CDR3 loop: CASSLVHYTGEQYF.

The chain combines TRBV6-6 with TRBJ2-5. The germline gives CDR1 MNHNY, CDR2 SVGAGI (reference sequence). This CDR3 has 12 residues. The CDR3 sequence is CASSYSGETQYF.

CDR3 protein: CASSYRGINSPLHF. V gene TRBV12-3 or TRBV12-4 combines with J gene TRBJ1-6; TCRdb's D call of TRBD1 is untestable without DNA. The CDR3 is made up of 14 amino acids.

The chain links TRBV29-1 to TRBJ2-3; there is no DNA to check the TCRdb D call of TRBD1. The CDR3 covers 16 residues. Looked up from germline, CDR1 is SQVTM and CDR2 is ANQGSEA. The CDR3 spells CSVVIGSGSVADTQYF.

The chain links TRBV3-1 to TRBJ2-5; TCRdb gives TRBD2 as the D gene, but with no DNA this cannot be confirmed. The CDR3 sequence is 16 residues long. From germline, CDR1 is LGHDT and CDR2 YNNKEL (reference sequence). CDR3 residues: CASSQESQGLVETQYF.

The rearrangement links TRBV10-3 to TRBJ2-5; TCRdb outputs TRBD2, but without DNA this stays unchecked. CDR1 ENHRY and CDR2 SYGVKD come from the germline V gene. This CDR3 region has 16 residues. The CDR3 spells CAISAGRGVVQETQYF.

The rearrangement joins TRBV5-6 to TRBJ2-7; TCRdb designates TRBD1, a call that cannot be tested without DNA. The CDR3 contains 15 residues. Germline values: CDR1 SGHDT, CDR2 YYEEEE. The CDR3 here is CASTLRGVFLYEQYF.

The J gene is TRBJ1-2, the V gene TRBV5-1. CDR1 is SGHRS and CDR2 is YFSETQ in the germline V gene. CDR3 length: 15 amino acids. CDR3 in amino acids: CASTNYGTADYGYTF.

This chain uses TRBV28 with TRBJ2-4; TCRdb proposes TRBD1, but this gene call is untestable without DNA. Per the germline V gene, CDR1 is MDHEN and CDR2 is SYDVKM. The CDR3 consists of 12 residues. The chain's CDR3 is CASSLPLGTQYF.

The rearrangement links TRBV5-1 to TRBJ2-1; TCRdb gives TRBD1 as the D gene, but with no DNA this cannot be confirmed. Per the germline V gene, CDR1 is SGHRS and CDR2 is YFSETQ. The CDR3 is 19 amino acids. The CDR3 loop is CASSLERLGGTSSYNEQFF.